Below are 6 T cell receptor beta chains sequenced from a single sample in a study of blood T cell repertoires in COVID-19. Only in-frame clones appear in the TCRdb table, and some are missing; sequencing was by immunoSEQ multiplex PCR. The sample records 95,000 to 110,000 clones, roughly 90% being singletons. Source material: peripheral blood. The receptors shown here come from a woman in her fifties or sixties with acute or convalescent COVID-19.

The chain has TRBV6-6 and TRBJ1-6; TRBD1 matches at 9 bases. CDR1 and CDR2 from the germline V gene are MNHNY and SVGAGI (reference sequence). Trimming removed 7 bases from V and 4 bases from J; junction bases left unmatched: 5. The CDR3 loop spans 15 amino acids. The CDR3: CASTGTGLYNSPLHF. Here the CDR3 DNA reads TGTGCCAGCACCGGGACAGGGCTTTATAATTCACCCCTCCACTTT.

The gene calls are TRBV25-1 and TRBJ1-2; 8 nucleotides line up with TRBD1. The CDR3 loop spans 16 amino acids. CDR1 and CDR2 from the germline V gene are MGHDK and SYGVNS. The V and J ends lost 1 base and 7 bases, in that order; junction bases with no gene match: 11. The CDR3 DNA reads TGTGCCAGCAGTGAATCCGGCGGACAGGGCGCGCCTGGCTACACCTTC. It specifies CASSESGGQGAPGYTF.

The V and J genes are TRBV16 and TRBJ1-2; the D is unclear. The V end lost 4 bases, the J end lost 4 bases, and 19 bases lay between the germline ends. CDR1 is KGHSY, CDR2 FQNENV, per germline. The CDR3 is 16 residues long. The CDR3 region has the DNA TGTGCCAGCAGCCCCCCGTCTTCTGGAGCGCGCTATGGCTACACCTTC. As protein: CASSPPSSGARYGYTF.

This sequence joins TRBV3-1 (or the pseudogene TRBV3-2) and TRBJ2-3, with a weak D call TRBD2 (5 bases). This CDR3 is 13 amino acids long. V lost 5 bases, J lost 5 bases, and 11 bases lay in between. Germline CDR1 reads LGHDT; CDR2 reads YNNKEL (reference sequence). CDR3 coding DNA: TGTGCCAGCAGCTCCTTACTAGGAGATACGCAGTATTTT. Its protein product is CASSSLLGDTQYF.

Here the CDR3 reads CASSLSSGSLADTQYF. For the CDR3, the DNA is TGTGCCAGCAGCTTATCCAGCGGGAGTTTGGCAGATACGCAGTATTTT. This sequence joins TRBV11-2 and TRBJ2-3, with 8 positions matching TRBD2. CDR1 is SGHAT and CDR2 is FQNNGV in the germline V gene. The CDR3 is 16 amino acids. V shed 2 bases and J 4 bases; nucleotides not matched to a gene: 8.

The rearrangement joins TRBV9 to TRBJ2-5; 8 bases align to TRBD2. The V gene's germline CDR1 is SGDLS and CDR2 YYNGEE. Trimming cost V 4 bases and J 2 bases; bases outside gene matches: 4. The CDR3 has 14 residues. Here the CDR3 reads CASSPGTRQETQYF. CDR3 in DNA: TGTGCCAGCAGCCCCGGGACTAGACAAGAGACCCAGTACTTC.